What follows are 5 T cell receptor beta chains derived from one specimen sequenced in a study of CD8+ T cells in alopecia areata. Isolated RNA was reverse transcribed into cDNA used as the sequencing template. This table comes from immunoSEQ multiplex PCR, and its TCRdb copy is limited to in-frame clones, with some not included. The sample carries approximately 280,000 clones, roughly 60% recorded once. The treatment: oral pan-JAK inhibitor, 5-10 mg twice daily. The material sequenced was CD4+ T cells sorted from blood, taken at week 24, from a patient treated with tofacitinib. These receptor sequences come from a human donor with alopecia areata.

The chain carries TRBV29-1 and TRBJ2-3; D is perhaps TRBD2 (6 bases). Germline V gene data show CDR1 as SQVTM and CDR2 as ANQGSEA. The V and J ends lost 7 bases and 1 base respectively, with 15 bases between them. The CDR3 totals 14 residues. This CDR3 reads CSAARDPRTDTQYF. CDR3 bases: TGCAGCGCAGCGCGGGACCCTCGCACAGATACGCAGTATTTT.

The genes are TRBV4-3 and TRBJ1-2; TRBD1 agrees at 7 bases. V was pared by 4 bases and J by 8 bases, with 7 bases of the junction left unmatched. The CDR3 is 13 residues long. Germline CDR1 LGHNA, CDR2 YSLEER. The chain's CDR3 is CASSPDRDGGYTF. The CDR3 nucleotides read TGCGCCAGCAGCCCAGACAGGGACGGGGGCTACACCTTC.

This clone has a handful of counts. The chain uses TRBV10-3 and TRBJ1-2, with D unclear. CDR3 size: 11 residues. Trimming removed 11 bases from V and 7 bases from J, with 14 bases in between. The germline CDR1 and CDR2 sequences are ENHRY and SYGVKD. The chain's CDR3 is CASREVSGYTF. DNA of the CDR3: TGTGCCTCCCGGGAGGTTTCTGGCTACACCTTC.

About this clone: This sample also contains other DNA sequences that code for the same CDR3. The chain employs TRBV7-9 and TRBJ2-3; the D gene is possibly TRBD2 (5 bases). Germline CDR1 SEHNR, CDR2 FQNEAQ (reference sequence). The CDR3 sequence is 14 residues long. V was clipped by 2 bases and J by 1 base, with 7 bases between them. CDR3 region: CASSLSGRTDTQYF. CDR3 DNA: TGTGCCAGCAGCTTAAGCGGACGCACAGATACGCAGTATTTT.

This clone was found a few times. This rearrangement joins TRBV6-6 to TRBJ1-4, with no clear D. Trimming removed 0 bases from V and 11 bases from J, with 13 bases in between. Germline V gene lookup returns CDR1 MNHNY and CDR2 SVGAGI (reference sequence). The CDR3 is 14 residues long. CDR3 protein: CASSYSFSEVKLFF. The CDR3 nucleotides read TGTGCCAGCAGTTACTCATTCAGCGAGGTCAAACTGTTTTTT.